This T cell receptor (beta chain) was recorded in a study of T cell responses to AZD1222 COVID-19 vaccine. Profiling relied on immunoSEQ multiplex PCR, and the TCRdb table lists in-frame clones only, not all of them. The table has 60,000 to 75,000 clones, roughly 87% seen once. This clone was counted a few times. V was clipped by 5 bases and J by 5 bases; unmatched bases: 5. Germline-derived CDR1 and CDR2 are MNHEY and SVGAGI. This CDR3 is 14 amino acids long. Material: peripheral blood, obtained 28 days after the second AZD1222 dose. The V gene is TRBV6-5, the J gene TRBJ1-1, with TRBD1 matching 10 bases. This clonotype originated in an adult who received the AZD1222 COVID-19 vaccine. CDR3 residues: CASSRQGAGTEAFF. CDR3 coding DNA: TGTGCCAGCAGTCGACAGGGGGCGGGTACTGAAGCTTTCTTT.